The rows below give T cell receptor beta chains drawn from one sample of a study of response to subunit inactivated influenza vaccine. TCRdb recomputed calls from the RT-PCR reads with MiXCR, one row per CDR3 protein. The sample lists some 640,000 distinct CDR3 sequences, 11% to 15% occurring once. Source: PBMCs from blood, taken less than 15 days before vaccination. These receptors were taken from a man between 45 and 60 years old who received an inactivated influenza vaccine. Each CDR3 is given with its conserved first and last residue. Fields, in order: V gene, D gene, J gene, clone size, CDR3 DNA, CDR3 protein. A D gene is named only where the DNA matches it firmly. Only some rows state a clone size, as once, few, many or a class for expanded clones.

TRBV7-2	-	TRBJ2-4	few	TGTGCCAGCAGCTTAGTACCCCGGTCGAACATTCAGTACTTC	CASSLVPRSNIQYF
TRBV2	-	TRBJ2-1	-	TGTGCCAGTAGACCAGGGTCCCGGGACGGGTCAAAGGAGCGTCACAATGAGCAGTTCTTC	CASRPGSRDGSKERHNEQFF
TRBV27	TRBD1	TRBJ2-1	many	TGTGCCAGCAGGGCGGGACAGGGGAGAAACAATGAGCAGTTCTTC	CASRAGQGRNNEQFF
TRBV7-2	-	TRBJ1-1	-	TGTGCCAGCAGCTTACGTTCGGGTGGAAGCCCTGAAGCTTTCTTT	CASSLRSGGSPEAFF
TRBV6-1	TRBD2	TRBJ2-5	-	TGTGCCAGCAGCGGGACTAGCGGCCGCCGGGCCCAGTACTTC	CASSGTSGRRAQYF
TRBV27	TRBD2	TRBJ2-7	few	TGTGCCAGCATGAAAAGCGGGGGGGCCGAGCAGTACTTC	CASMKSGGAEQYF
TRBV3-1	TRBD2	TRBJ2-5	few	TGTGCCAGCAGCCAAGGCACCGCGGGGGGACTTCAAGAGACCCAGTACTTC	CASSQGTAGGLQETQYF
TRBV14	TRBD2	TRBJ2-1	few	TGTGCCAGCAGCCAAGTAGCCGGGGGGTACATTTATGAGCAGTTCTTC	CASSQVAGGYIYEQFF
TRBV6-5	-	TRBJ2-5	once	TGTGCCAGCAGTTACCGCCATGGGGGCCAAGAGACCCAGTACTTC	CASSYRHGGQETQYF
TRBV29-1	-	TRBJ2-5	few	TGCAGCGTTGAAGTTCGGGGGACCCAAGAGACCCAGTACTTC	CSVEVRGTQETQYF
TRBV9	-	TRBJ2-5	few	TGTGCCAGCAGCGAGGACCACCGGGGGGAGACCCAGTACTTC	CASSEDHRGETQYF
TRBV27	-	TRBJ2-7	few	TGTGCCAGCAGTTTATATCCCGCAGGCTCCTACGAGCAGTACTTC	CASSLYPAGSYEQYF
TRBV30	TRBD1	TRBJ2-4	-	TGTGCCTGGAGTGTCCAGGGGGCAACCATTCAGTACTTC	CAWSVQGATIQYF
TRBV7-2	-	TRBJ1-4	many	TGTGCCAGCAGTAGGGAGAATGAAAAACTGTTTTTT	CASSRENEKLFF
TRBV4-3	-	TRBJ2-6	few	TGCGCCAGCAGCCAAGACGAGGTCAGCACCCTTTACTCTGGGGCCAACGTCCTGACTTTC	CASSQDEVSTLYSGANVLTF
TRBV20-1	-	TRBJ2-2	-	TGCAGTGCTAGAGCGCGCACGACAGGACCACGCACCGGGGAGCTGTTTTTT	CSARARTTGPRTGELFF
TRBV4-2	-	TRBJ1-2	-	TGTGCCAGCAGCCAAGACAGGGTGGCTAACTATGGCTACACCTTC	CASSQDRVANYGYTF
TRBV28	-	TRBJ2-7	few	TGTGCCAGCAGTTCCAAGTACGAGCAGTACTTC	CASSSKYEQYF
TRBV28	TRBD1	TRBJ1-2	many	TGTGCCAGCAAACTACGGGCACAGGGGTACTATGGCTACACCTTC	CASKLRAQGYYGYTF
TRBV7-9	-	TRBJ1-4	many	TGTGCCAGCAGCCTTCATGGCGAGAATGAAAAACTGTTTTTT	CASSLHGENEKLFF
TRBV20-1	-	TRBJ2-7	many	TGCAGTGCTACTGATTACGAGCAGTACTTC	CSATDYEQYF
TRBV28	-	TRBJ1-2	-	TGTGCCAGCACGGACACATATGGCTACACCTTC	CASTDTYGYTF
TRBV5-1	-	TRBJ1-2	-	TGCGCCAGCTACAGGGCCGATGGCTATGGCTACACCTTC	CASYRADGYGYTF
TRBV18	-	TRBJ2-1	-	TGTGCCAGCTCACCACCTCGCACAGTATACAATGAGCAGTTCTTC	CASSPPRTVYNEQFF
TRBV10-3	-	TRBJ1-2	many	TGTGCCATCAGTGAGTGGGGTAACTATGGCTACACCTTC	CAISEWGNYGYTF
TRBV12-3/TRBV12-4	-	TRBJ1-2	many	TGTGCCAGCAGTTTTGCAGGGGATGGCTACACCTTC	CASSFAGDGYTF
TRBV4-1	-	TRBJ2-5	-	TGCGCCAGCAGCCAGACTCGTGGAGAGACCCAGTACTTC	CASSQTRGETQYF
TRBV6-1	TRBD1	TRBJ2-1	few	TGTGCCAGCAGGGGACAGGTTTACAATGAGCAGTTCTTC	CASRGQVYNEQFF
TRBV12-3/TRBV12-4	-	TRBJ2-1	-	TGTGCCAGCAGACCTGGACTCGTGAGCGATGAGCAGTTCTTC	CASRPGLVSDEQFF
TRBV29-1	-	TRBJ2-4	few	TGCAGCGCACGGGACGGTTCTGGAAACATTCAGTACTTC	CSARDGSGNIQYF
TRBV20-1	-	TRBJ2-3	few	TGCAGTGCTAGACCCCGCCGGGGCCCAGATACGCAGTATTTT	CSARPRRGPDTQYF
TRBV20-1	-	TRBJ2-3	-	TGCAGTGACACAAGGACCACCACAGATACGCAGTATTTT	CSDTRTTTDTQYF
TRBV3-1	-	TRBJ1-1	few	TGTGCCAGCAGCCAATATTCGCAGGGATCGAACACTGAAGCTTTCTTT	CASSQYSQGSNTEAFF
TRBV7-3	-	TRBJ2-2	-	TGTGCCAGCAGCTCAAAGCCGAGAGCCGGCACCGGGGAGCTGTTTTTT	CASSSKPRAGTGELFF
TRBV11-3	-	TRBJ2-1	-	TGTGCCAGCAGCCCCGGTGTAGGTGTCTACAATGAGCAGTTCTTC	CASSPGVGVYNEQFF
TRBV20-1	TRBD2	TRBJ2-1	few	TGCAGTGCTAGAGTTAGCGGGAGTGTCTTCTCCTACAATGAGCAGTTCTTC	CSARVSGSVFSYNEQFF
TRBV20-1	-	TRBJ1-5	few	TGCAGTGCTAGTTTTAATCCCAATCAGCCCCAGCATTTT	CSASFNPNQPQHF
TRBV20-1	TRBD2	TRBJ2-7	-	TGCAGTGCTAGGGGACTACCTGCCTACGAGCAGTACTTC	CSARGLPAYEQYF
TRBV20-1	TRBD2	TRBJ2-1	few	TGCAGTGCTAGAGATTTATTTAGTAGCGGGAGCACCTCCTACAATGAGCAGTTCTTC	CSARDLFSSGSTSYNEQFF
TRBV5-1	-	TRBJ2-7	many	TGTGCCAGTAGCCTAGGTCTGCCCTACGAGCAGTACTTC	CASSLGLPYEQYF